Each of the 18 T cell receptor beta chains below was sequenced from the same sample in a study of T cell changes during pregnancy in multiple sclerosis. Here immunoSEQ multiplex PCR was the method, and the copy in TCRdb shows in-frame clones only, minus some. Seen here are some 120,000 clones, about 96% observed once, and the top ten hold about 0.45%. The specimen comprised peripheral blood, sampled after pregnancy. These receptors came from a female donor with multiple sclerosis, enrolled in a pregnancy study.

The CDR3 nucleotides read TGTGCCAGCAGTTCCCGGACTGAAGCTTTCTTT. Translating it yields CASSSRTEAFF. The chain combines TRBV6-6 with TRBJ1-1; D not resolved. The V gene's germline CDR1 is MNHNY and CDR2 SVGAGI (reference sequence). CDR3 length: 11 amino acids. Trimming cost V 4 bases and J 5 bases, with 5 bases left between them.

V gene TRBV6-5 combines with J gene TRBJ2-5; 7 positions match TRBD1. This CDR3 has 14 amino acids. In germline, CDR1 is MNHEY, CDR2 SVGAGI. After removal of 6 bases from V and 6 bases from J, the junction contained 10 bases not matched to a gene. This CDR3 is CASRPYRGSQTQYF. The CDR3 DNA reads as TGTGCCAGCAGGCCCTACAGGGGATCACAGACCCAGTACTTC.

The chain has TRBV2 and TRBJ2-1; D may be TRBD1 (5 bases). The germline CDR1 and CDR2 sequences are SNHLY and FYNNEI. V gave up 9 bases and J gave up 6 bases, with 12 bases separating them. The CDR3 has 12 amino acids. The CDR3 nucleotides read TGTGCCAGAGGGGTGTGGGGCAATGAGCAGTTCTTC. As protein: CARGVWGNEQFF.

DNA of the CDR3: TGTGCCAGCAGCATGGTTGGAGCGGGAGGCTACAATGAGCAGTTCTTC. Amino acids: CASSMVGAGGYNEQFF. V usage is TRBV21-1 and J usage is TRBJ2-1; TRBD2 is the table's D call and was not checked against the DNA. TRBV21-1 is an annotated pseudogene. The CDR3 extends over 16 amino acids.

This sequence joins TRBV9 and TRBJ2-1; unclear D gene. Germline V gene lookup returns CDR1 SGDLS and CDR2 YYNGEE. The CDR3 has 14 residues. Trimming took 2 bases from V and 3 from J, leaving 9 bases between them. CDR3 sequence reads: CASSVFADYNEQFF. For the CDR3, the DNA is TGTGCCAGCAGCGTCTTTGCGGACTACAATGAGCAGTTCTTC. Looking up the rest from reference TRBV9 and TRBJ2-1 gives the full variable domain: DSGVTQTPKHLITATGQRVTLRCSPRSGDLSVYWYQQSLDQGLQFLIQYYNGEERAKGNILERFSAQQFPDLHSELNLSSLELGDSALYFCASSVFADYNEQFFGPGTRLTVL.

The chain links TRBV25-1 to TRBJ2-1; no firm D call. The CDR3 is 15 amino acids. Germline CDR1 MGHDK, CDR2 SYGVNS. V was pared by 2 bases and J by 10 bases, with 18 bases between. In DNA, the CDR3 is TGTGCCAGCAGTGAACCACCCTGGCCAGGCAAGGAGCAGTTCTTC. It encodes CASSEPPWPGKEQFF.

V is TRBV7-2 and J is TRBJ2-5, with 8 nucleotides matching TRBD2. This CDR3 has 15 amino acids. J lost 5 bases, V lost 2 bases, and 7 bases had no gene match. Germline V gene data show CDR1 as SGHTA and CDR2 as FQGNSA. CDR3 coding DNA: TGTGCCAGCAGCTTAACGGGACTAGTGGGGGAGACCCAGTACTTC. As protein: CASSLTGLVGETQYF.

This chain uses TRBV28 with TRBJ2-7; 8 nucleotides line up with TRBD1. The germline V gene has CDR1 MDHEN and CDR2 SYDVKM. The CDR3 is made up of 13 amino acids. The V and J ends lost 8 bases and 6 bases, in that order; junction bases with no gene match: 9. The CDR3 region has the DNA TGTGCCAGCGTAACAGGGGGAGGATCCGAGCAGTACTTC. Its protein is CASVTGGGSEQYF.

This clone was seen only once. This chain connects TRBV28 to TRBJ2-3, with D perhaps matching TRBD1 (5 bases). The V and J ends lost 5 bases and 4 bases respectively, with 10 bases between them. The germline CDR1 and CDR2 sequences are MDHEN and SYDVKM. This CDR3 is 13 amino acids long. CDR3 coding DNA: TGTGCCAGCAGTCTCCCAGGGTCAGATACGCAGTATTTT. This translates into CASSLPGSDTQYF.

The chain uses TRBV19 and TRBJ2-2; D ambiguous. This CDR3 is built from 14 residues. CDR1 and CDR2 from the germline V gene are LNHDA and SQIVND (reference sequence). Trimming left V 4 bases short and J 7 bases short, with 13 bases between. The CDR3 coding sequence is TGTGCCAGTAGTAGCTCCTCTAGAGGCGGGGAGCTGTTTTTT. Encoded protein: CASSSSSRGGELFF.

This chain joins TRBV30 and TRBJ2-2; 7 positions match TRBD2. The V segment lost 4 bases and the J segment 3 bases; nucleotides outside the gene matches: 2. The length of the CDR3 is 13 residues. Germline V gene data show CDR1 as GTSNPN and CDR2 as SVGIG (reference sequence). The CDR3 DNA reads TGTGCCTGGATCCGGGAGGACACCGGGGAGCTGTTTTTT. Translation: CAWIREDTGELFF.

The chain uses TRBV6-5 and TRBJ1-1; D remains ambiguous. Germline V lookup: CDR1 MNHEY, CDR2 SVGAGI. This CDR3 has 14 residues. Deletions cut 5 bases from V and 6 bases from J, with 16 bases between. CDR3 loop: CASSARRGGAEAFF. As DNA, the CDR3 is TGTGCCAGCAGTGCGCGTCGGGGAGGAGCTGAAGCTTTCTTT.

The rearrangement uses TRBV6-5 and TRBJ2-1, with 7 nucleotides matching TRBD2. V lost 2 bases and J lost 6; bases outside the gene matches: 4. The CDR3 runs 14 residues. The germline V gene has CDR1 MNHEY and CDR2 SVGAGI. The CDR3 spells CASSYEAGVNEQFF. The DNA for the CDR3 is TGTGCCAGCAGTTACGAGGCGGGAGTCAATGAGCAGTTCTTC.

The gene calls are TRBV6-1 and TRBJ1-3; D is possibly TRBD1 (5 bases). Trimming left V 0 bases short and J 0 bases short, with 15 bases between. Germline V CDR1 and CDR2: MNHNS, SASEGT. The CDR3 is 18 residues long. CDR3 sequence: CASSEAPGVWDSGNTIYF. The CDR3 nucleotides are TGTGCCAGCAGTGAAGCGCCGGGGGTATGGGACTCTGGAAACACCATATATTTT.

The sample holds one count of this clone. V usage is TRBV2 and J usage is TRBJ2-1; D is unclear. This CDR3 contains 12 residues. Germline CDR1 reads SNHLY; CDR2 reads FYNNEI. The germline V and J ends were trimmed by 0 bases and 7 bases, with 4 bases remaining between them. The CDR3 region has the DNA TGTGCCAGCAGTGAAGCACTTAATGAGCAGTTCTTC. Amino acid sequence: CASSEALNEQFF.

This chain links TRBV6-4 with TRBJ2-2; a weak D match, TRBD2 (6 bases). Looked up from germline, CDR1 is MRHNA and CDR2 is SNTAGT. The V and J ends lost 0 bases and 2 bases respectively, with 13 bases between them. The CDR3 consists of 17 residues. The CDR3 loop reads CASSDSGLPINTGELFF. CDR3 in DNA: TGTGCCAGCAGTGACTCTGGACTACCCATCAACACCGGGGAGCTGTTTTTT.

The chain employs TRBV25-1 and TRBJ2-1; no clear D gene. Germline V gene sequence: CDR1 MGHDK, CDR2 SYGVNS. This CDR3 region has 13 residues. V lost 0 bases, J lost 9 bases, and 9 bases lay in between. CDR3 residues: CASSEYLSGEQFF. CDR3 in DNA: TGTGCCAGCAGTGAATATCTTAGTGGTGAGCAGTTCTTC.

V usage is TRBV13 and J usage is TRBJ2-7; 12 nucleotides align to TRBD1. CDR1 is PRHDT and CDR2 is FYEKMQ in the germline V gene (reference sequence). The CDR3 has 16 amino acids. V trimming: 5 bases; J trimming: 7 bases; junction bases outside the gene matches: 12. CDR3 nucleotides: TGTGCCAGCAGCCAGACACCGGGACAGGGGGCGGGGGAGCAGTACTTC. It specifies CASSQTPGQGAGEQYF. The complete variable domain, with remaining parts taken from reference TRBV13 and TRBJ2-7, reads AAGVIQSPRHLIKEKRETATLKCYPIPRHDTVYWYQQGPGQDPQFLISFYEKMQSDKGSIPDRFSAQQFSDYHSELNMSSLELGDSALYFCASSQTPGQGAGEQYFGPGTRLTVT.